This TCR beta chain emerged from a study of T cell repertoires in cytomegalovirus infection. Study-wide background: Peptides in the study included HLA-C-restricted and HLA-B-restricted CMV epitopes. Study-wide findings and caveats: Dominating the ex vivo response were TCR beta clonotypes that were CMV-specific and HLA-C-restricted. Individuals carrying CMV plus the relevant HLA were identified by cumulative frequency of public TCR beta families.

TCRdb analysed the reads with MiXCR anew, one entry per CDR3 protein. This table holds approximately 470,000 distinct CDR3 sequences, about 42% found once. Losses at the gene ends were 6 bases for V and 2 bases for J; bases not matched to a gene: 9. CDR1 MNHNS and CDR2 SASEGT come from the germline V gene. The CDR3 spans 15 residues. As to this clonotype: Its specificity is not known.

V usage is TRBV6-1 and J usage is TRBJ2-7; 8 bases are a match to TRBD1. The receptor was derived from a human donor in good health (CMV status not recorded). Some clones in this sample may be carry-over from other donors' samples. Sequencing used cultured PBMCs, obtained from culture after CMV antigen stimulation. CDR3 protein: CASRVGQGPTYEQYF. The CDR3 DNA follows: TGTGCCAGCAGAGTAGGACAGGGCCCGACCTACGAGCAGTACTTC.